Below, 8 T cell receptor beta chains from the same sample are listed, as sequenced in a study of T cell repertoires in cytomegalovirus infection. TCRdb re-analysed the reads in MiXCR, keeping a single row per CDR3 protein. The table records about 740,000 distinct CDR3 sequences, 35% to 40% of them present only once. Source material: PBMCs. These receptors were collected from a human donor in good health (CMV status not recorded). Some clones in this sample may be carry-over from other donors' samples.

The CDR3 nucleotides read TGCGCCAGCAGCTCAAGTGAGGGCAATCAGCCCCAGCATTTT. It yields the protein CASSSSEGNQPQHF. The chain uses TRBV4-1 and TRBJ1-5; D remains unclear. The CDR3 consists of 14 residues. Trimming removed 5 bases at V and 2 bases at J, with 10 bases between. Looked up from germline, CDR1 is MGHRA and CDR2 is YSYEKL.

This clonotype was seen ten or more times. The CDR3 reads CASSPRDRGDYGYTF. For the CDR3, the DNA is TGTGCCAGCAGCCCCCGGGACAGGGGGGACTATGGCTACACCTTC. The V call is TRBV7-2, the J call TRBJ1-2; 11 bases are a match to TRBD1. The CDR3 extends over 15 amino acids. From germline, CDR1 is SGHTA and CDR2 FQGNSA. V was pared by 5 bases and J by 3 bases, with 5 bases of the junction left unmatched.

This clonotype came up a few times. This chain joins TRBV7-2 and TRBJ2-3; D tentatively reads TRBD1 or TRBD2 (6 bases each). V dropped 3 bases and J dropped 1 base, with 14 bases sitting between them. Germline CDR1 reads SGHTA; CDR2 reads FQGNSA. CDR3 size: 16 residues. CDR3 DNA sequence: TGTGCCAGCAGCTTCGTCGCCGGGGGCCGCACAGATACGCAGTATTTT. Its translation: CASSFVAGGRTDTQYF.

The chain uses TRBV6-1 and TRBJ1-1; 8 nucleotides match TRBD1. CDR1 is MNHNS and CDR2 is SASEGT in the germline V gene. J was trimmed by 5 bases and V by 11 bases; bases with no gene match: 16. CDR3 length: 15 amino acids. The CDR3: CARQPRQGRGTEAFF. The CDR3, as DNA: TGTGCCCGCCAGCCTAGACAGGGGCGGGGAACTGAAGCTTTCTTT.

The genes are TRBV20-1 and TRBJ2-1; 12 bases are a match to TRBD2. V lost 0 bases to trimming and J lost 9 bases; unmatched junction nucleotides: 6. The CDR3 runs to 15 residues. CDR1 is DFQATT and CDR2 is SNEGSKA in the germline V gene (reference sequence). The CDR3 loop reads CSARDGASGRAEQFF. For the CDR3, the DNA is TGCAGTGCTAGAGATGGGGCTAGCGGGAGGGCTGAGCAGTTCTTC.

This clonotype was seen many times. This chain joins TRBV7-3 and TRBJ2-7; 7 nucleotides align to TRBD2. V shed 6 bases, J shed 1 base, and the junction held 9 bases outside the gene matches. Germline CDR1 reads SGHTA; CDR2 reads FQGTGA. The CDR3 runs 15 residues. The CDR3 coding sequence is TGTGCCAGCAGGGCGGCGGGGGACCCTTCCTACGAGCAGTACTTC. Residues: CASRAAGDPSYEQYF.

This clonotype was observed a handful of times. V is TRBV20-1 and J is TRBJ1-2, with a possible D match to TRBD1 (6 bases). This CDR3 has 14 residues. Trimming cost V 0 bases and J 7 bases, with 15 bases left between them. CDR1 is DFQATT and CDR2 is SNEGSKA in the germline V gene (reference sequence). The CDR3 sequence is CSARDGGAGRGYTF. The CDR3 DNA reads as TGCAGTGCTAGAGATGGGGGGGCCGGTCGTGGCTACACCTTC.

In its sample, this clonotype was seen many times. The chain uses TRBV27 and TRBJ1-6, with D possibly being TRBD1 (5 bases). The CDR3 runs 12 residues. Germline CDR1 reads MNHEY; CDR2 reads SMNVEV (reference sequence). Trimming cost V 4 bases and J 10 bases, with 8 bases left between them. CDR3 protein: CASSYRGSPLHF. The CDR3 DNA sequence: TGTGCCAGCAGTTATAGGGGATCACCCCTCCACTTT.